This T cell receptor beta chain appears in the sequencing data of a study of blood T cell repertoires in COVID-19. Participants came from about two dozen US areas, aged roughly 18 to 90 years. Cohorts were determined from participant-reported clinical history. Recovered Cohort 3 donors showed two negative PCRs, clearance, or symptom resolution. Methods used by the authors: Reference gene primer amplification in the assay estimated nucleated cell counts. Repertoires were generated with immunoSEQ multiplex PCR, while TCRdb's copy carries only in-frame clones and drops some. V and J calls and clone size are given by that table; D and trimming were obtained from the DNA. The data contain approximately 260,000 clones, 80% to 85% of them singletons. Sequenced material: PBMCs or T cells enriched from blood (not recorded which). The sequence was collected from a man between 45 and 60 years old who had recovered from COVID-19.

The CDR3 DNA reads TGTGCCAGCAGCCAAGGAGACAGCTACACCGGGGAGCTGTTTTTT. Amino acids: CASSQGDSYTGELFF. The chain joins TRBV4-2 to TRBJ2-2, with a tentative D call TRBD1 (5 bases). This CDR3 has 15 residues. The V end was cut by 1 base, the J end by 3 bases, with 9 bases between. CDR1 is LGHNA and CDR2 is YNFKEQ in the germline V gene.